This T cell receptor beta chain is from a study of cytomegalovirus exposure and HLA in healthy donors. General study results and limits: Rarity marked most TCR sequences, yet some public TCRs occurred in many donors.

CDR3 length: 13 amino acids. Germline values: CDR1 MDHEN, CDR2 SYDVKM. The V gene lost 7 bases and the J gene lost 4 bases, with 13 bases spanning the gap. Vbeta (60) and Jbeta (13) primers were used in the PCR. TCRdb's table, derived via immunoSEQ multiplex PCR, lists solely in-frame clones and lacks some. The top ten clones hold 1.5% to 2% of a sample with over 150,000 clones, around 86% of them seen once. About this clone: The antigen is unknown.

Material for sequencing was PBMCs. This clonotype originated in a middle-aged man in good health and CMV-seronegative. The genes are TRBV28 and TRBJ2-5; possible D gene TRBD1, 6 bases. The DNA for the CDR3 is TGTGCCAGCATGGATGGGGGCACAGAGACCCAGTACTTC. This gives the protein CASMDGGTETQYF.